The rows below give T cell receptor beta chains drawn from one sample of a study of blood T cells in healthy people across ages. One entry per CDR3 protein results from TCRdb running MiXCR on the 5' RACE reads. The sample includes some 1.6 million distinct CDR3 sequences, almost 35% seen only once; the top ten take about 10%. The sample taken for sequencing was blood. All receptors derive from a woman younger than 45 in good health. Both conserved end residues are part of each CDR3. A D gene is named only where the DNA matches it firmly. Clone size appears in some rows only: once, few, many, or a class for an expanded clone.

J gene	D gene	clone size	V gene	CDR3 protein	CDR3 DNA
TRBJ2-1	TRBD2	NA	TRBV7-9	CAGVRWEGSEQFF	TGTGCCGGAGTTCGGTGGGAGGGGTCTGAGCAGTTCTTC
TRBJ2-7	NA	few	TRBV28	CASSLPHGNVSYEQYF	TGTGCCAGCAGTTTACCTCACGGGAATGTGTCCTACGAGCAGTACTTC
TRBJ2-3	NA	few	TRBV7-9	CASSFLLAGTDTQYF	TGTGCCAGCAGCTTCCTGCTAGCAGGCACAGATACGCAGTATTTT
TRBJ2-7	TRBD1	NA	TRBV24-1	CATSDGRTGSNYEQYF	TGTGCCACCAGTGATGGGAGGACAGGGTCTAACTACGAGCAGTACTTC
TRBJ2-5	TRBD2	NA	TRBV2	CASSDSGSMRETQYF	TGTGCCAGCAGTGATAGCGGGAGTATGAGAGAGACCCAGTACTTC
TRBJ2-5	NA	NA	TRBV4-1	CASSQEWAAVQETQYF	TGCGCCAGCAGCCAAGAATGGGCGGCGGTCCAAGAGACCCAGTACTTC
TRBJ2-5	TRBD2	NA	TRBV20-1	CSAPTGLARETQYF	TGCAGTGCCCCGACCGGACTAGCCCGAGAGACCCAGTACTTC
TRBJ2-3	NA	NA	TRBV20-1	CSARLMGGSNTDTQYF	TGCAGTGCTAGACTAATGGGTGGGAGTAACACAGATACGCAGTATTTT
TRBJ2-5	TRBD1	NA	TRBV5-1	CASCLDRGETQYF	TGCGCCAGCTGCCTTGACAGGGGGGAGACCCAGTACTTC
TRBJ2-5	NA	NA	TRBV2	CASSWGVTGETQYF	TGTGCCAGCAGCTGGGGCGTCACCGGGGAGACCCAGTACTTC
TRBJ1-6	NA	many	TRBV4-1	CASSQDWAGNSPLHF	TGCGCCAGCAGCCAAGATTGGGCGGGGAATTCACCCCTCCACTTT
TRBJ2-7	NA	many	TRBV20-1	CSASPILANSYEQYF	TGCAGTGCTAGTCCTATTCTAGCCAATTCCTACGAGCAGTACTTC
TRBJ2-3	TRBD1	NA	TRBV20-1	CSAQATGKSTDTQYF	TGCAGTGCTCAGGCGACAGGGAAAAGCACAGATACGCAGTATTTT
TRBJ1-2	TRBD1	NA	TRBV28	CASSWEGASYGYTF	TGTGCCAGCAGTTGGGAGGGGGCCAGCTATGGCTACACCTTC
TRBJ2-3	NA	NA	TRBV7-3	CASSLNQAGAGDTQYF	TGTGCCAGCAGCTTAAATCAGGCGGGGGCTGGAGATACGCAGTATTTT
TRBJ2-1	NA	NA	TRBV20-1	CSASSWSSYNEQFF	TGCAGTGCTAGTTCGTGGAGCTCCTACAATGAGCAGTTCTTC
TRBJ2-3	TRBD2	few	TRBV11-2	CASSFQLAFADTQYF	TGTGCCAGCAGCTTTCAACTAGCGTTTGCAGATACGCAGTATTTT
TRBJ2-3	TRBD1	NA	TRBV29-1	CSVSRGTGGTDTQYF	TGCAGCGTCTCGCGCGGGACAGGGGGCACAGATACGCAGTATTTT
TRBJ2-1	NA	many	TRBV20-1	CSASYHGEQFF	TGCAGTGCTAGTTATCATGGTGAGCAGTTCTTC
TRBJ2-1	NA	once	TRBV7-9	CASSLLPEQFF	TGTGCCAGCAGCTTACTGCCTGAGCAGTTCTTC
TRBJ2-5	NA	few	TRBV20-1	CSARVRIQAPWGVQYF	TGCAGTGCTAGAGTAAGGATCCAGGCCCCTTGGGGCGTCCAGTACTTC
TRBJ2-7	NA	NA	TRBV20-1	CSARRGTGPYEQYF	TGCAGTGCTAGACGGGGTACCGGGCCCTACGAGCAGTACTTC
TRBJ2-5	TRBD2	few	TRBV11-2	CASSLPRGGSETQYF	TGTGCCAGCAGTCTCCCTCGGGGGGGCTCGGAGACCCAGTACTTC